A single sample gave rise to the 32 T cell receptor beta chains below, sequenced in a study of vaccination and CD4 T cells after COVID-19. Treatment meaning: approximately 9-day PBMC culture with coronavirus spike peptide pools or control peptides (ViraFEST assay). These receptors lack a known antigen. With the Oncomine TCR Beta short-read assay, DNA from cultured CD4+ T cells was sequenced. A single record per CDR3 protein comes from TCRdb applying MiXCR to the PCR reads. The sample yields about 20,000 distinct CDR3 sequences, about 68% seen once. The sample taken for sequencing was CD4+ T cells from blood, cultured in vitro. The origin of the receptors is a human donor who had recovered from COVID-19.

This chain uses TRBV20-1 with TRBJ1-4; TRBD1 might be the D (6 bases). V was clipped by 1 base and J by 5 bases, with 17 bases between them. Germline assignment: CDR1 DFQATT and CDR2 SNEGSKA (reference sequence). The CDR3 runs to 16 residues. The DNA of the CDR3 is TGCAGTGCTAGAGGCAGAAGGGCCAGGGGAAATGAAAAACTGTTTTTT. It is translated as CSARGRRARGNEKLFF.

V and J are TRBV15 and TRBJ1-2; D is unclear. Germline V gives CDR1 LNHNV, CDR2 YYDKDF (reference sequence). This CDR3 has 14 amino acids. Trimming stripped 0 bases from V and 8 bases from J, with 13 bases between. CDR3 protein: CATSRDRAGSGYTF. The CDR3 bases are TGTGCCACCAGCAGAGATCGGGCAGGCAGCGGCTACACCTTC.

CDR3 in amino acids: CASSPTRQGEPPLYEQYF. The CDR3 DNA reads as TGTGCCAGCAGCCCCACCCGACAGGGGGAGCCGCCCCTCTACGAGCAGTACTTC. The chain joins TRBV7-2 to TRBJ2-7; 9 nucleotides align to TRBD1. The length of the CDR3 is 18 residues. Germline-derived CDR1 and CDR2 are SGHTA and FQGNSA. Trimming cost V 5 bases and J 3 bases; bases outside gene matches: 17.

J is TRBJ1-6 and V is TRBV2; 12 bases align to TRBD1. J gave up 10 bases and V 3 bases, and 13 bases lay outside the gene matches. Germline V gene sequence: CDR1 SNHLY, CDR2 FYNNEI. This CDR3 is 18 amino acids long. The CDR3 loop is CASSEPSPGQGAGSPLHF. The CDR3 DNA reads TGTGCCAGCAGTGAGCCCTCCCCGGGACAGGGGGCCGGGTCACCCCTCCACTTT. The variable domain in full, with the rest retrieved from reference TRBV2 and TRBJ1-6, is EPEVTQTPSHQVTQMGQEVILRCVPISNHLYFYWYRQILGQKVEFLVSFYNNEISEKSEIFDDQFSVERPDGSNFTLKIRSTKLEDSAMYFCASSEPSPGQGAGSPLHFGNGTRLTVT.

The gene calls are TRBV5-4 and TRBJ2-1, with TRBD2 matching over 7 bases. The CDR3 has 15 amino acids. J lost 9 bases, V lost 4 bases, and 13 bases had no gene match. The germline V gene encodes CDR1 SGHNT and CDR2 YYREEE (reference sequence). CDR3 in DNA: TGTGCCAGCAGCCAAGCGGGACTAAAAAGGGGTGAGCAGTTCTTC. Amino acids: CASSQAGLKRGEQFF.

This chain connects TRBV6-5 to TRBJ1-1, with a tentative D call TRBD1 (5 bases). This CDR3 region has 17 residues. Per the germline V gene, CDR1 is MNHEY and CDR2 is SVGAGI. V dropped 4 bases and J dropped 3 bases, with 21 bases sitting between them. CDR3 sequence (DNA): TGTGCCAGCAGTTCCCCGCGCAGCCCAACGGGGGACACTGAAGCTTTCTTT. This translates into CASSSPRSPTGDTEAFF.

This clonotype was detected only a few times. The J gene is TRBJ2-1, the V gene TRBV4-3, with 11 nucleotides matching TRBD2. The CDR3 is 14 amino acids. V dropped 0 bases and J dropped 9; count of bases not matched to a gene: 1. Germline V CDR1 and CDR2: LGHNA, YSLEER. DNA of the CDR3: TGCGCCAGCAGCCAAGATAGCGGGAGGGGTGAGCAGTTCTTC. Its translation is CASSQDSGRGEQFF.

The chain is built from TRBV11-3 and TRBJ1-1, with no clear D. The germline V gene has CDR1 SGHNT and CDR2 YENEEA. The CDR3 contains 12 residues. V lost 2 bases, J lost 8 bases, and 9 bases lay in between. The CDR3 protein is CASSLNSAEAFF. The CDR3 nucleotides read TGTGCCAGCAGCTTAAACAGTGCGGAAGCTTTCTTT.

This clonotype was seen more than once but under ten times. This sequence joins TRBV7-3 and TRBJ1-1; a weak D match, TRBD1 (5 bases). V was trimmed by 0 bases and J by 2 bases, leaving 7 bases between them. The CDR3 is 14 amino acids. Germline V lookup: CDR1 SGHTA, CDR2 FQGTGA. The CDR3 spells CASSLTGRNTEAFF. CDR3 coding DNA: TGTGCCAGCAGCTTAACGGGGCGAAACACTGAAGCTTTCTTT.

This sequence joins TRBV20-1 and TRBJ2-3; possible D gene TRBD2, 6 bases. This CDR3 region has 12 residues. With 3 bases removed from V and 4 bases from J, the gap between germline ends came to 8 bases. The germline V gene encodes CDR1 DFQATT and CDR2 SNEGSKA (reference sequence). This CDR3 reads CSARRGPDTQYF. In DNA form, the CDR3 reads TGCAGTGCTAGGCGGGGCCCAGATACGCAGTATTTT.

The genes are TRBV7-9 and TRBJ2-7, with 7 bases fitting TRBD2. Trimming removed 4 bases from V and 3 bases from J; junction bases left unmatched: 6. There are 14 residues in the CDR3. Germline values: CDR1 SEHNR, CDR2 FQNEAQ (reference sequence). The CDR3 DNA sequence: TGTGCCAGCAGCTCTGGGAGGGAGGGCTACGAGCAGTACTTC. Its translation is CASSSGREGYEQYF.

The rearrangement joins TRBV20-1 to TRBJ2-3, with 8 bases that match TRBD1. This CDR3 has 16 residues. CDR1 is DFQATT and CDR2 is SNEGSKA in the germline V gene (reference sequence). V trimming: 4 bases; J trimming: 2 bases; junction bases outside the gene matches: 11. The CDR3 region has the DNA TGCAGTGCTACCCTGGGGACAGGTCCCGCCACAGATACGCAGTATTTT. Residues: CSATLGTGPATDTQYF.

CDR3 sequence: CATSDSGQPNEKLFF. Written as DNA, the CDR3 is TGTGCCACCAGTGATTCGGGACAGCCTAATGAAAAACTGTTTTTT. The rearrangement joins TRBV24-1 to TRBJ1-4; 7 bases are a match to TRBD1. CDR3 length: 15 residues. Germline CDR1 KGHDR, CDR2 SFDVKD. After removal of 2 bases from V and 3 bases from J, the junction contained 2 bases not matched to a gene.

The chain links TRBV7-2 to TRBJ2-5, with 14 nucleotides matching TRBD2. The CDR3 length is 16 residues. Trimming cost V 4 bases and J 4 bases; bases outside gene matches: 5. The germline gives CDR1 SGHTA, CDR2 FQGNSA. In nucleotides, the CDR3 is TGTGCCAGCAGCTCTGGACTAGCGGGGGGTTCAGAGACCCAGTACTTC. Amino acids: CASSSGLAGGSETQYF.

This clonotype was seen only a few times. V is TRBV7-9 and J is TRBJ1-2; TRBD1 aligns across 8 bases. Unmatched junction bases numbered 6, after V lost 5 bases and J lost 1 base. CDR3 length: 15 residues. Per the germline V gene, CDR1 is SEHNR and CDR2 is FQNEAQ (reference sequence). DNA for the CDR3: TGTGCCAGCAGCGCCACAGGGGGGAGTAACTATGGCTACACCTTC. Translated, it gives CASSATGGSNYGYTF. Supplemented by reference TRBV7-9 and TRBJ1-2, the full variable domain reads DTGVSQNPRHKITKRGQNVTFRCDPISEHNRLYWYRQTLGQGPEFLTYFQNEAQLEKSRLLSDRFSAERPKGSFSTLEIQRTEQGDSAMYLCASSATGGSNYGYTFGSGTRLTVV.

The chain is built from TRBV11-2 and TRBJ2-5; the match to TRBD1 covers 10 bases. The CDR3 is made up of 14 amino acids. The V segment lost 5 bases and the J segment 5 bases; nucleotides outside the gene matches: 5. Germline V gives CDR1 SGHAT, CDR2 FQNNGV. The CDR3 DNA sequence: TGTGCCAGCAGCCGACAGGGGGCTGGGGAGACCCAGTACTTC. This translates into CASSRQGAGETQYF.

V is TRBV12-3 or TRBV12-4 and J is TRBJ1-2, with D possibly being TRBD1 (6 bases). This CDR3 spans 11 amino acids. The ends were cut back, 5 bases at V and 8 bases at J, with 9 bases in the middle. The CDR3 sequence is CASSGQRGYTF. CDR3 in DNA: TGTGCCAGCAGTGGACAGAGAGGCTACACCTTC.

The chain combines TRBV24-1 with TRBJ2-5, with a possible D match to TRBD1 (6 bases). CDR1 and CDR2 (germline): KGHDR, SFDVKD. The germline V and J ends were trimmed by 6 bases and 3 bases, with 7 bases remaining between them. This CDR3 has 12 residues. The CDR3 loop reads CATSKGEETQYF. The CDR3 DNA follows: TGTGCCACCAGTAAGGGGGAAGAGACCCAGTACTTC.

The CDR3 sequence: CASSSGIYEQYF. The DNA for the CDR3 is TGTGCCAGCAGTTCAGGGATCTACGAGCAGTACTTC. The chain joins TRBV28 to TRBJ2-7; tentatively, D is TRBD1 (5 bases). This CDR3 is 12 amino acids long. V was clipped by 4 bases and J by 3 bases, with 7 bases between them. CDR1 and CDR2 from the germline V gene are MDHEN and SYDVKM.

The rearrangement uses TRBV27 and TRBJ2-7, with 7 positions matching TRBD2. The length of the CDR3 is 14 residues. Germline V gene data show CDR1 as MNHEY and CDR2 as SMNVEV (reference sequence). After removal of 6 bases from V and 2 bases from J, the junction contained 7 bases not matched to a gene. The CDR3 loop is CASRAPGTTYEQYF. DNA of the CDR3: TGTGCCAGCAGGGCTCCCGGGACTACCTACGAGCAGTACTTC.

The CDR3 loop is CATSEYSGNTIYF. The CDR3 DNA follows: TGTGCCACCAGTGAATATTCTGGAAACACCATATATTTT. This chain connects TRBV24-1 to TRBJ1-3; D unresolved. The CDR3 runs 13 residues. V lost 4 bases, J lost 1 base, and 4 bases lay in between. Germline assignment: CDR1 KGHDR and CDR2 SFDVKD.

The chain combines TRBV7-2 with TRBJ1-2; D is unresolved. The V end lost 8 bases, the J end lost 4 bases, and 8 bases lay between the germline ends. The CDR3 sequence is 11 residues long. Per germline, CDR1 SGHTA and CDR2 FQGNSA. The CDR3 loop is CASRETYGYTF. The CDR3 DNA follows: TGTGCCAGCCGGGAGACCTATGGCTACACCTTC.

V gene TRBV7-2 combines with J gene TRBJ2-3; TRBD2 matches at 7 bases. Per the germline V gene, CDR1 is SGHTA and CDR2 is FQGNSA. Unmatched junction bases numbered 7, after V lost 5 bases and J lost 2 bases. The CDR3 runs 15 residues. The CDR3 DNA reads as TGTGCCAGCAGCCGTATGGGGGGGGACACAGATACGCAGTATTTT. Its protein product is CASSRMGGDTDTQYF.

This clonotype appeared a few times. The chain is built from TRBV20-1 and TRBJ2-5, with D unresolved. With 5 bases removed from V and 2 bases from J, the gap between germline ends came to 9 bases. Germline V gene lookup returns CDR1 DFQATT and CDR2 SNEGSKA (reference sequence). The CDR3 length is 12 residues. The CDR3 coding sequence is TGCAGTGCTGGTGGGGTACAAGAGACCCAGTACTTC. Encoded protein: CSAGGVQETQYF.

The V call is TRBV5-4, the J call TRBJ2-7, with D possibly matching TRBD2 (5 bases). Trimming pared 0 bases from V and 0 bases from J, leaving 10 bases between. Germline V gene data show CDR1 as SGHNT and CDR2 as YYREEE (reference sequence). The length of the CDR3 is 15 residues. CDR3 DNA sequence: TGTGCCAGCAGCTTGGGGGTCGGGAACTCCTACGAGCAGTACTTC. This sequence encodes CASSLGVGNSYEQYF.

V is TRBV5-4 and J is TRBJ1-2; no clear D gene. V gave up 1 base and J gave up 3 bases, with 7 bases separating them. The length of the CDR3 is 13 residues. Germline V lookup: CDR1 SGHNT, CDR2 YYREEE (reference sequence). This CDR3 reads CASSLTEDYGYTF. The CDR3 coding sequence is TGTGCCAGCAGCTTGACAGAGGACTATGGCTACACCTTC.

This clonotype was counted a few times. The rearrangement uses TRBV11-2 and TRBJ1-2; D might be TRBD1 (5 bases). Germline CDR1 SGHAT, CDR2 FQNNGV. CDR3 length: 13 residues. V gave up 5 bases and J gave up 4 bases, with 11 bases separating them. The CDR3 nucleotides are TGTGCCAGCAGCCCCGCGGGACTCTATGGCTACACCTTC. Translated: CASSPAGLYGYTF.

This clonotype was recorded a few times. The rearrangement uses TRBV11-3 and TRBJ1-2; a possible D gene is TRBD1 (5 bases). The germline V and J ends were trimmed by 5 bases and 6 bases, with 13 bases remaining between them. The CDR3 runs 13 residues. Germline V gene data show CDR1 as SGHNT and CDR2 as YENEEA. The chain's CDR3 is CASSPKWDHGYTF. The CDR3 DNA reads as TGTGCCAGCAGCCCCAAATGGGACCATGGCTACACCTTC.

In DNA form, the CDR3 reads TGTGCCAGCAGTTACATTGGGTTTGGGCAGCCCCAGCATTTT. Translating gives CASSYIGFGQPQHF. The V and J genes are TRBV6-5 and TRBJ1-5, with D unclear. Trimming took off 2 bases at V and 7 bases at J, with 12 bases between the two ends. The CDR3 is 14 amino acids. Germline-derived CDR1 and CDR2 are MNHEY and SVGAGI.

The CDR3 bases are TGTGCCAGCAGCCCACACCCTGAGGGTCAGCCCCAGCATTTT. Protein product: CASSPHPEGQPQHF. The rearrangement uses TRBV7-8 and TRBJ1-5; no firm D call. V was clipped by 5 bases and J by 6 bases, with 14 bases between them. The CDR3 has 14 residues. In germline, CDR1 is SGHVS, CDR2 FQNEAQ.

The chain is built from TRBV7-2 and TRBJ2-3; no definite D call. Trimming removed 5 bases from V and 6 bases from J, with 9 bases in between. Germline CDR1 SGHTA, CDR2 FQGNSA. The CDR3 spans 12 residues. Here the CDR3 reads CASSQGPDTQYF. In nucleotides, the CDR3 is TGTGCCAGCAGCCAAGGGCCGGATACGCAGTATTTT. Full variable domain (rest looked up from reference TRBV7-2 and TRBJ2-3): GAGVSQSPSNKVTEKGKDVELRCDPISGHTALYWYRQSLGQGLEFLIYFQGNSAPDKSGLPSDRFSAERTGGSVSTLTIQRTQQEDSAVYLCASSQGPDTQYFGPGTRLTVL.

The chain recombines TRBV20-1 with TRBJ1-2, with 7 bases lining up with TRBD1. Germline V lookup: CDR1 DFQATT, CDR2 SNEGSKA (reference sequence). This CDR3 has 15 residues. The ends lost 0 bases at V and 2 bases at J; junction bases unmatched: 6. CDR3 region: CSARDHRGPNYGYTF. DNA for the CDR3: TGCAGTGCTAGAGATCACAGGGGACCAAACTATGGCTACACCTTC.